The T cell receptor beta chain under discussion was sequenced for a study of T cells in Graves' hyperthyroidism and ophthalmopathy. The wider study: Once the initial diagnosis was made, peripheral blood was obtained before any treatment.

This clonotype was counted many times. The CDR3 loop spans 18 amino acids. The V segment lost 3 bases and the J segment 0 bases; nucleotides outside the gene matches: 7. Germline V gene data show CDR1 as MDHEN and CDR2 as SYDVKM. Sample collection date corresponds to first hyperthyroidism diagnosis, prior to any ophthalmopathy symptoms. It was RNA transcripts that yielded the amplified TCR beta CDR3 regions. The study used the HTBI primer set for a first-round RT-PCR of the TCR CDR3. TCRdb re-called the multiplex PCR reads through MiXCR, storing one row per CDR3 protein. The data show approximately 620,000 distinct CDR3 sequences, 11% to 15% seen once.

The sequence was obtained from a woman aged 30 to 39 with Graves' hyperthyroidism that later progressed to Graves' ophthalmopathy. The chain is built from TRBV28 and TRBJ2-1; 11 nucleotides agree with TRBD2. The material sequenced was blood. The DNA of the CDR3 is TGTGCCAGCAGTTTGGTAGCGGGAGGGTTTAGCTCCTACAATGAGCAGTTCTTC. This sequence encodes CASSLVAGGFSSYNEQFF.